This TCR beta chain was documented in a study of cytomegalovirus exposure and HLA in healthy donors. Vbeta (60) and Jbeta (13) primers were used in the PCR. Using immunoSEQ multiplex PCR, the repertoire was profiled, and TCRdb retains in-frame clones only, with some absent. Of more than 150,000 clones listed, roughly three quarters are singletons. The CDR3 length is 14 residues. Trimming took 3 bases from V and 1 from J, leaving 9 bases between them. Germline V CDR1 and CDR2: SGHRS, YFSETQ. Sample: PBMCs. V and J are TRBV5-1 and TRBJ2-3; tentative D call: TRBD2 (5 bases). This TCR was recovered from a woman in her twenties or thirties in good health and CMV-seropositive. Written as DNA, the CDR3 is TGCGCCAGCAGCTCCCCCGGGGGCACAGATACGCAGTATTTT. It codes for CASSSPGGTDTQYF.